This T cell receptor beta chain was documented in a study of T cells in Graves' hyperthyroidism and ophthalmopathy. A lack of ophthalmopathy progression within 18 months defined stable Graves' hyperthyroidism. Lactation, pregnancy, other autoimmune disease or uncontrolled infection led to exclusion of patients. The authors obtained PBMCs from around 11 ml of fresh peripheral blood. The germline V and J ends were trimmed by 4 bases and 0 bases, with 15 bases remaining between them. The CDR3 spans 16 residues. Germline CDR1 SGHTA, CDR2 FQGNSA. The CDR3 regions of TCR beta were amplified from RNA transcripts. HTBI primers drove first-round RT-PCR of the TCR CDR3. MiXCR, run by TCRdb on the multiplex PCR reads, gives a single entry per CDR3 protein. This sample has about 400,000 distinct CDR3 sequences, with around 13% found just once. This clonotype was seen many times.

The TCR was taken from a young woman with Graves' hyperthyroidism. Sequencing used blood. The chain recombines TRBV7-2 with TRBJ1-1; D perhaps matches TRBD1 (6 bases). The CDR3, as DNA: TGTGCCAGCAGCTCCGTCAGGGGACCCATGAACACTGAAGCTTTCTTT. Protein product: CASSSVRGPMNTEAFF.